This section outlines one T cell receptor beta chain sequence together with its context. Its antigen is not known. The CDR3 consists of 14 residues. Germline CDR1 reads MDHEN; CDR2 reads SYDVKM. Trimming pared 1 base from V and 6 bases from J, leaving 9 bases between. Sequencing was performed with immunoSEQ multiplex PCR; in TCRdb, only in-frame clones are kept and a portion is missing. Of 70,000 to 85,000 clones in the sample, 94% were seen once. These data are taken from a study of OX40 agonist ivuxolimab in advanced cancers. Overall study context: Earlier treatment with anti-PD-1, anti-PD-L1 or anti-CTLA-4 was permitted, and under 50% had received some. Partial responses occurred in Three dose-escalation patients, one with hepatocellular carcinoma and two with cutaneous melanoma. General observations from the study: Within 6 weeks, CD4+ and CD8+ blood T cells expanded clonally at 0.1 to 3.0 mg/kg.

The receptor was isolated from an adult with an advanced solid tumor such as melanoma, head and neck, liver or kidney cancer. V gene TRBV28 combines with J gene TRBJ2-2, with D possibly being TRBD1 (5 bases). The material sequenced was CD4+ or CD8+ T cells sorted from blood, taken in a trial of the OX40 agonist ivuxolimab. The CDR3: CASSLLGVPGELFF. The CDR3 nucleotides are TGTGCCAGCAGTTTATTAGGGGTTCCCGGGGAGCTGTTTTTT.